This TCR beta chain emerged from a study of cytomegalovirus exposure and HLA in healthy donors. The primer mix had 60 Vbeta and 13 Jbeta primers. Sequencing was performed with immunoSEQ multiplex PCR; in TCRdb, only in-frame clones are kept and a portion is missing. The sample records about 150,000 clones, roughly 78% being singletons. As concerns this clone: The target antigen is unknown.

The CDR3 has 14 amino acids. CDR1 is SGHRS, CDR2 YFSETQ, per germline. Trimming left V 4 bases short and J 5 bases short, with 14 bases between. Study-wide points: Across HLA loci, a later analysis found differing TCR association rates, with DRB1 most and HLA-C fewest.

The rearrangement joins TRBV5-1 to TRBJ2-3, with a possible D match to TRBD1 (6 bases). This sequence originates from a man over 45 in good health and CMV-seropositive. The specimen was PBMCs. CDR3 amino acids: CASSLLEQGDTQYF. In DNA form, the CDR3 reads TGCGCCAGCAGCCTGCTTGAACAGGGAGATACGCAGTATTTT.